The next 3 T cell receptor beta chains were all read from a single sample in a study of OX40 agonist ivuxolimab in advanced cancers. Repertoires were generated with immunoSEQ multiplex PCR, while TCRdb's copy carries only in-frame clones and drops some. The sample lists about 38,000 clones; about 90% were seen once. The source material was CD4+ or CD8+ T cells sorted from blood, sampled in a trial of the OX40 agonist ivuxolimab. The receptors were sampled from an adult with an advanced solid tumor such as melanoma, head and neck, liver or kidney cancer.

The rearrangement joins TRBV5-1 to TRBJ2-3, with a possible D match to TRBD2 (5 bases). The V end was cut by 10 bases, the J end by 2 bases, with 11 bases between. The germline V gene encodes CDR1 SGHRS and CDR2 YFSETQ. There are 12 residues in the CDR3. This CDR3 reads CAPGGHTDTQYF. The CDR3 nucleotides read TGCGCCCCAGGAGGTCACACAGATACGCAGTATTTT.

This rearrangement joins TRBV20-1 to TRBJ2-7; TRBD2 agrees at 7 bases. This CDR3 has 11 residues. J was trimmed by 4 bases and V by 5 bases; bases with no gene match: 2. From germline, CDR1 is DFQATT and CDR2 SNEGSKA (reference sequence). The CDR3 sequence: CSAGGGYEQYF. The CDR3, as DNA: TGCAGTGCTGGGGGGGGATACGAGCAGTACTTC.

V is TRBV12-5 and J is TRBJ1-1; no firm D call. V dropped 1 base and J dropped 1 base, with 4 bases sitting between them. The CDR3 has 13 amino acids. The germline CDR1 and CDR2 sequences are LGHNT and FRNRAP. The chain's CDR3 is CASGLGGNTEAFF. For the CDR3, the DNA is TGTGCTAGTGGTTTGGGAGGGAACACTGAAGCTTTCTTT.